The rows below give T cell receptor beta chains drawn from one sample of a study of blood T cell repertoires in COVID-19. Only in-frame clones appear in the TCRdb table, and some are missing; sequencing was by immunoSEQ multiplex PCR. Altogether approximately 180,000 clones are present, around 85% being singletons, with the ten largest covering about 9.1%. Source material: peripheral blood. Receptor source: an elderly woman with acute or convalescent COVID-19. Both conserved end residues are part of each CDR3. The order of the fields is clone size, J gene, V gene, CDR3 protein. The size field is filled for only some rows; it gives once, few, many or a size class.

clone size: once; J gene: TRBJ1-5; V gene: TRBV5-1; CDR3 protein: CASSLAGNSGQPQHF
clone size: NA; J gene: TRBJ1-2; V gene: TRBV27; CDR3 protein: CASSSQGWEGYTF
clone size: NA; J gene: TRBJ2-3; V gene: TRBV7-6; CDR3 protein: CASSLANGGLDTQYF
clone size: once; J gene: TRBJ2-5; V gene: TRBV15; CDR3 protein: CATSRDRGREETQYF
clone size: NA; J gene: TRBJ2-7; V gene: TRBV4-1; CDR3 protein: CASSQAQGNRYEQYF
clone size: once; J gene: TRBJ2-7; V gene: TRBV30; CDR3 protein: CAWSGWSSYEQYF
clone size: NA; J gene: TRBJ2-1; V gene: TRBV7-2; CDR3 protein: CASSLAGSGYSYNEQFF
clone size: NA; J gene: TRBJ2-7; V gene: TRBV11-2; CDR3 protein: CASSLDWTGVYEQYF
clone size: few; J gene: TRBJ2-7; V gene: TRBV7-2; CDR3 protein: CASSGPSGRTYEQYF
clone size: NA; J gene: TRBJ2-4; V gene: TRBV7-2; CDR3 protein: CASSVTGGSHLIQYF